This TCR beta chain was recorded in a study of immune evolution from preneoplasia to lung adenocarcinoma. Study results and caveats: Normal lung had highest clonality; later lesions appeared denser, more diverse.

CDR3 length equals 17 residues. Trimming cost V 4 bases and J 7 bases; bases outside gene matches: 18. From germline, CDR1 is MDHEN and CDR2 SYDVKM. The table came from immunoSEQ multiplex PCR; TCRdb's copy has only in-frame clones and leaves some out. Of approximately 26,000 clones listed, approximately 74% are singletons. Patient tissue came from resections in Japan or China, 2014–2017. Premalignant or tumor cells were enriched by macro-dissection after pathologic assessment. In regard to this clone: What it binds is unknown.

The sequenced material came from FFPE invasive lung adenocarcinoma tissue. The chain is built from TRBV28 and TRBJ1-2; 7 bases are shared with TRBD1. This clonotype was obtained from a person aged 55 to 75 with invasive lung adenocarcinoma. Some clones in this sample may be carry-over from other donors' samples. CDR3 loop: CASSSHGVHRGSIGYTF. The CDR3 coding sequence is TGTGCCAGCAGTTCCCATGGAGTTCACAGGGGAAGCATTGGCTACACCTTC.